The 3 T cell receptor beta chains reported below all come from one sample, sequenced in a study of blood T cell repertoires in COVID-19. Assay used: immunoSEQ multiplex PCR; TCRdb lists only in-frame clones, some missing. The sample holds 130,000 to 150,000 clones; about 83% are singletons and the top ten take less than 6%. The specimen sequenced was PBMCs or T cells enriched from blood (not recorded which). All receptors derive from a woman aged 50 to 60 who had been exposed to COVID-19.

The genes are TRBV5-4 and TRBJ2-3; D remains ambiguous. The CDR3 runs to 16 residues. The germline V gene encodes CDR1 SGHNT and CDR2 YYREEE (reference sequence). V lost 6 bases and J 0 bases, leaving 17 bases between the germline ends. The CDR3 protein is CASTPVAALSTDTQYF. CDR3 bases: TGTGCCAGCACCCCAGTGGCGGCTCTTAGCACAGATACGCAGTATTTT.

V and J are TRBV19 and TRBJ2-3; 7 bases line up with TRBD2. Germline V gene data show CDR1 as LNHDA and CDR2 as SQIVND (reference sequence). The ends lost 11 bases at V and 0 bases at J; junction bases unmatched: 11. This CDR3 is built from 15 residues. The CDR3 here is CACHGSGFSTDTQYF. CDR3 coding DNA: TGTGCCTGCCACGGTAGCGGGTTTAGCACAGATACGCAGTATTTT.

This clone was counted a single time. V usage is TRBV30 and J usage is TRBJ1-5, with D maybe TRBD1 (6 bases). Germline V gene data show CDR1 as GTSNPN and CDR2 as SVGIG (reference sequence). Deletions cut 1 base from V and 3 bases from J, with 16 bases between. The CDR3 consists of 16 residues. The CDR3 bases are TGTGCCTGGAGTGCGTATTTAGGACAGTACAATCAGCCCCAGCATTTT. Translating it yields CAWSAYLGQYNQPQHF.